Sequencing of this T cell receptor beta chain was carried out in a study of T cell changes during pregnancy in multiple sclerosis. Germline values: CDR1 MNHEY, CDR2 SVGAGI. Trimming removed 0 bases from V and 10 bases from J, with 18 bases in between. The CDR3 consists of 15 residues. Assay used: immunoSEQ multiplex PCR; TCRdb lists only in-frame clones, some missing. The data show around 50,000 clones, approximately 95% seen once. The sequence was obtained from a female donor with multiple sclerosis, enrolled in a pregnancy study. This chain joins TRBV6-5 and TRBJ1-1; maybe TRBD1 (5 bases). The specimen was CD4+ T cells from peripheral blood mononuclear cells, collected in the first trimester of pregnancy. The CDR3 reads CASSYSGSQGTSAFF. CDR3 nucleotides: TGTGCCAGCAGTTACTCGGGCAGTCAGGGAACCTCAGCTTTCTTT.